The sample holds one count of the clone carrying this T cell receptor beta chain. Germline lookup yields CDR1 SGDLS and CDR2 YYNGEE. V gave up 4 bases and J gave up 0 bases, with 8 bases separating them. The CDR3 is 14 amino acids. The data were taken from a study of neoadjuvant anti-PD-1 for oral cavity cancer. Study-level background: Patients without progression got a fourth dose around day 43.

This table comes from immunoSEQ multiplex PCR, and its TCRdb copy is limited to in-frame clones, with some not included. In the table there are approximately 7,100 clones, around 75% of which are singletons. The material sequenced was PBMCs, taken before nivolumab (anti-PD-1) treatment. The gene calls are TRBV9 and TRBJ1-5; D is uncertain. The receptor comes from a person between 40 and 85 years old with oral cavity squamous cell carcinoma. This CDR3 reads CASSPSFSNQPQHF. The CDR3, as DNA: TGTGCCAGCAGCCCGTCTTTTAGCAATCAGCCCCAGCATTTT.